The 22 T cell receptor beta chains presented below share a single source sample, sequenced in a study of metastatic and nonmetastatic thyroid tumors. Treatment of any kind had been given to no patient before thyroid surgery. With MiXCR, TCRdb called clones anew from the PCR reads. In the table there are about 27,000 clones, 20% to 25% of which are singletons. Sequenced material: blood. Receptors were obtained from a male donor with papillary thyroid cancer or a benign thyroid nodule (not recorded which). Some clones in this sample may be carry-over from other donors' samples.

This clone was found a few times. A much larger clone is a single base away; this may be a read error. The J gene is TRBJ2-2, the V gene TRBV9; 8 bases agree with TRBD2. The CDR3 runs to 15 residues. Germline V gene sequence: CDR1 SGDLS, CDR2 YYNGEE. The CDR3 spells CANSGSGIGTGELFF. The CDR3 region has the DNA TGTGCCAACAGCGGTAGCGGGATTGGGACCGGGGAGCTGTTTTTT.

This clone was seen at least ten times. V and J are TRBV3-1 and TRBJ2-3; TRBD1 aligns across 10 bases. J was trimmed by 5 bases and V by 1 base; bases with no gene match: 9. The germline V gene encodes CDR1 LGHDT and CDR2 YNNKEL (reference sequence). The CDR3 is made up of 17 amino acids. The CDR3 nucleotides read TGTGCCAGCAGCCAAGGCTACGACAGGGGGCGAGGAGATACGCAGTATTTT. Amino acids: CASSQGYDRGRGDTQYF.

This clone was seen many times. The chain carries TRBV5-1 and TRBJ1-1, with D unclear. The length of the CDR3 is 13 residues. V lost 2 bases to trimming and J lost 1 base, with 6 bases between them. Germline CDR1 SGHRS, CDR2 YFSETQ. The CDR3 DNA follows: TGCGCCAGCAGCTTCCATTCGAACACTGAAGCTTTCTTT. Protein: CASSFHSNTEAFF. The whole variable domain, remainder taken from reference TRBV5-1 and TRBJ1-1, is KAGVTQTPRYLIKTRGQQVTLSCSPISGHRSVSWYQQTPGQGLQFLFEYFSETQRNKGNFPGRFSGRQFSNSRSEMNVSTLELGDSALYLCASSFHSNTEAFFGQGTRLTVV.

The V call is TRBV4-2, the J call TRBJ2-7; D possibly corresponds to TRBD2 (7 bases). V was trimmed by 0 bases and J by 3 bases, leaving 18 bases between them. Looked up from germline, CDR1 is LGHNA and CDR2 is YNFKEQ. CDR3 length equals 17 residues. This CDR3 reads CASSQEGGGRAGYEQYF. The CDR3 DNA reads as TGTGCCAGCAGCCAAGAAGGGGGGGGCAGGGCTGGCTACGAGCAGTACTTC.

The CDR3 reads CAIRLGSYNSPLHF. The CDR3 DNA follows: TGTGCCATCAGACTAGGCTCCTATAATTCACCCCTCCACTTT. The V and J genes are TRBV10-3 and TRBJ1-6; unclear D gene. This CDR3 has 14 residues. Trimming removed 6 bases at V and 0 bases at J, with 6 bases between. In germline, CDR1 is ENHRY, CDR2 SYGVKD.

This clone was seen many times. The genes are TRBV5-4 and TRBJ2-5; 8 bases match TRBD2. Germline lookup yields CDR1 SGHNT and CDR2 YYREEE (reference sequence). Losses at the gene ends were 4 bases for V and 2 bases for J; bases not matched to a gene: 7. The CDR3 covers 15 residues. CDR3 bases: TGTGCCAGCAGCCTGGTTGTAGCGGGGCAAGAGACCCAGTACTTC. This translates into CASSLVVAGQETQYF.

This clone was recorded at least ten times. V is TRBV6-5 and J is TRBJ2-7; D possibly corresponds to TRBD2 (6 bases). The V end lost 2 bases, the J end lost 2 bases, and 10 bases lay between the germline ends. Per germline, CDR1 MNHEY and CDR2 SVGAGI. The length of the CDR3 is 14 residues. The CDR3 sequence: CASSYMSGAYEQYF. As DNA, the CDR3 is TGTGCCAGCAGTTACATGTCGGGGGCCTACGAGCAGTACTTC.

This clone was seen only once. One junction end does not reproduce the germline sequence, and a read error may be involved. The chain carries TRBV11-2 and TRBJ1-1; D possibly corresponds to TRBD1 (6 bases). CDR3 length equals 17 residues. Per the germline V gene, CDR1 is SGHAT and CDR2 is FQNNGV. The CDR3 DNA reads as TGTTCCAGCAGGGGAGGACGGTCTGAGATCTTGAACACTGAAGCTTTCTTT. Translating it yields CSSRGGRSEILNTEAFF.

This clone was seen ten or more times. V gene TRBV28 combines with J gene TRBJ2-7; tentative D call: TRBD1 (5 bases). The germline V gene has CDR1 MDHEN and CDR2 SYDVKM. The V end lost 6 bases, the J end lost 1 base, and 10 bases lay between the germline ends. This CDR3 comprises 13 residues. The chain's CDR3 is CASSRQISYEQYF. The DNA for the CDR3 is TGTGCCAGCAGCAGACAGATATCCTACGAGCAGTACTTC.

Concerning this clone: A read error is possible here, since a much larger clone lies one base away. The CDR3 does not end in the conserved phenylalanine or tryptophan, so this is likely a read error. This chain links TRBV7-8 with TRBJ1-2, with TRBD1 identical over 10 bases. From germline, CDR1 is SGHVS and CDR2 FQNEAQ. This CDR3 is built from 14 residues. The V and J ends lost 5 bases and 4 bases, in that order; junction bases with no gene match: 4. CDR3 sequence reads: CASSRDRGTYGYTL. The CDR3 bases are TGTGCCAGCAGCCGGGACAGGGGAACCTATGGCTACACCCTC.

In regard to this clone: Relative to the germline gene, one junction end is altered; a read error may explain this. This chain uses TRBV11-3 with TRBJ2-7; D is ambiguous. CDR3 length equals 13 residues. The germline CDR1 and CDR2 sequences are SGHNT and YENEEA. The CDR3 loop reads CASSLEQERRQYF. In DNA form, the CDR3 reads TGTGCCAGTAGCTTGGAGCAGGAGAGAAGGCAGTACTTC.

The sample holds many counts of this clone. The chain uses TRBV12-5 and TRBJ1-1, with a possible D match to TRBD1 (5 bases). Trimming took off 0 bases at V and 4 bases at J, with 15 bases between the two ends. The CDR3 spans 16 residues. CDR1 LGHNT and CDR2 FRNRAP come from the germline V gene. DNA for the CDR3: TGTGCTAGTGGTTTGGTTTCCCAGGGTTGGGGCACTGAAGCTTTCTTT. Translating gives CASGLVSQGWGTEAFF.

This clone was recorded many times. The V call is TRBV5-1, the J call TRBJ1-1; no firm D call. V was cut by 4 bases and J by 0 bases, with 16 bases left in between. This CDR3 has 16 residues. Per germline, CDR1 SGHRS and CDR2 YFSETQ. The CDR3 DNA is TGCGCCAGCAGCCAGGATACCGGGCCGATGAACACTGAAGCTTTCTTT. It specifies CASSQDTGPMNTEAFF.

This clone was observed at least ten times. The J gene is TRBJ2-5, the V gene TRBV2; no reliable D call. There are 15 residues in the CDR3. CDR1 is SNHLY and CDR2 is FYNNEI in the germline V gene. V lost 3 bases and J lost 2, with 13 bases in between. The CDR3 DNA sequence: TGTGCCAGCAGTGATGGGCTGGAAATACAAGAGACCCAGTACTTC. Protein sequence: CASSDGLEIQETQYF.

This clone showed up many times. The J gene is TRBJ1-1, the V gene TRBV7-2; no clear D gene. The V end was cut by 3 bases, the J end by 1 base, with 9 bases between. The CDR3 contains 14 residues. From germline, CDR1 is SGHTA and CDR2 FQGNSA. CDR3 residues: CASSLRDWNTEAFF. The CDR3, as DNA: TGTGCCAGCAGCTTGAGGGATTGGAACACTGAAGCTTTCTTT.

This clone counts as medium-sized. This chain links TRBV5-1 with TRBJ1-2; D call uncertain. The germline gives CDR1 SGHRS, CDR2 YFSETQ. The CDR3 has 13 amino acids. Trimming removed 2 bases from V and 3 bases from J, with 8 bases in between. CDR3: CASSFTEDYGYTF. The CDR3 coding sequence is TGCGCCAGCAGCTTCACAGAAGACTATGGCTACACCTTC.

This clone was counted ten times or more. The CDR3 bases are TGTGCCAGCTCACCAGACAGGGTTTCCTACAATGAGCAGTTCTTC. This encodes CASSPDRVSYNEQFF. The rearrangement links TRBV18 to TRBJ2-1; 7 bases align to TRBD1. V trimming: 2 bases; J trimming: 1 base; junction bases outside the gene matches: 2. The CDR3 extends over 15 amino acids. CDR1 KGHSH and CDR2 LQKENI come from the germline V gene.

This clone was found a few times. The rearrangement uses TRBV24-1 and TRBJ2-2; TRBD1 matches 10 bases. Trimming removed 7 bases from V and 3 bases from J; junction bases left unmatched: 1. Germline V gene data show CDR1 as KGHDR and CDR2 as SFDVKD. This CDR3 comprises 14 residues. This CDR3 is CATRTGGDTGELFF. The CDR3 DNA reads TGTGCCACCAGGACAGGGGGCGACACCGGGGAGCTGTTTTTT.

In its sample, this clone was seen many times. The chain combines TRBV6-2 or TRBV6-3 with TRBJ1-2, with 7 nucleotides matching TRBD1. The V gene end was trimmed by 6 bases and the J gene end by 8 bases; junction bases not matched to a gene: 12. The CDR3 length is 14 residues. In germline, CDR1 is MNHEY, CDR2 SVGEGT. CDR3 protein: CASSRDSGAFGYTF. The CDR3 region has the DNA TGTGCCAGCAGCCGGGACAGTGGGGCCTTCGGCTACACCTTC.

This clone has ten or more counts. The V gene is TRBV4-1, the J gene TRBJ2-5, with D maybe TRBD1 (7 bases). The V end lost 0 bases, the J end lost 2 bases, and 16 bases lay between the germline ends. The CDR3 spans 17 residues. Germline V gene sequence: CDR1 MGHRA, CDR2 YSYEKL. CDR3 DNA sequence: TGCGCCAGCAGCCAAGATCGGGCAGGGGGGACTCAAGAGACCCAGTACTTC. It translates to CASSQDRAGGTQETQYF.

This clone was counted many times. This chain joins TRBV12-3 or TRBV12-4 and TRBJ1-1; the D is unclear. The CDR3 loop spans 13 amino acids. The germline V and J ends were trimmed by 1 base and 3 bases, with 6 bases remaining between them. CDR3 sequence (DNA): TGTGCCAGCAGTTTAGGCCAACACACTGAAGCTTTCTTT. Translating gives CASSLGQHTEAFF.

This clone came up many times. J is TRBJ1-2 and V is TRBV20-1, with D unresolved. CDR1 is DFQATT, CDR2 SNEGSKA, per germline (reference sequence). The V and J ends lost 6 bases and 1 base respectively, with 9 bases between them. The length of the CDR3 is 12 residues. CDR3 DNA: TGCAGTGCCATCCCCCATAACTATGGCTACACCTTC. It codes for CSAIPHNYGYTF.